The clone carrying this TCR beta chain was recorded only once. Clones were read by immunoSEQ multiplex PCR, and TCRdb kept only the in-frame ones, dropping some. Among about 580,000 clones listed, 95% to 98% were seen once. Terminally differentiated effector memory CD45RA+ cells were left out of the naive CD8 fraction, which was CD45RO-negative and positively selected for CCR7. J gave up 1 base and V 3 bases, and 6 bases lay outside the gene matches. The CDR3 consists of 16 residues. CDR1 and CDR2 (germline): ENHRY, SYGVKD. This record belongs to a study of shared clonotypes between healthy human individuals.

Sequencing was performed on naive CD8+ T cells sorted from blood. The chain joins TRBV10-3 to TRBJ2-3; 8 nucleotides line up with TRBD1. The origin of this receptor is a man younger than 45 in good health. The CDR3 coding sequence is TGTGCCATCAGTGAACGTGTGGACAGGGGCACAGATACGCAGTATTTT. Its protein is CAISERVDRGTDTQYF.